This entry is about one TCR beta chain. Its target is not known. This sample is part of a study of siplizumab effects on memory and regulatory T cells. General study points: Unstimulated subset assignment was obtained for only a minor fraction of alloreactive clones. Siplizumab led to significantly less abundant alloreactive sequences that could be traced back to unstimulated CD4+ memory cells.

Profiled with immunoSEQ multiplex PCR; TCRdb holds only in-frame clones, not every one. Of fewer than 80,000 clones in the sample, 85% to 95% were seen once. CDR3 length: 13 amino acids. CDR1 and CDR2 (germline): WSHSY, SAAADI. V was shortened by 6 bases and J by 5 bases, with 13 bases between the two germline ends. Sequencing used CD8+ T cells sorted from blood. The chain carries TRBV10-2 and TRBJ2-5; D gene unclear. The sequence was collected from a human donor in good health. CDR3 loop: CASRGPARETQYF. The CDR3 region has the DNA TGCGCCAGCAGAGGACCCGCCAGGGAGACCCAGTACTTC.